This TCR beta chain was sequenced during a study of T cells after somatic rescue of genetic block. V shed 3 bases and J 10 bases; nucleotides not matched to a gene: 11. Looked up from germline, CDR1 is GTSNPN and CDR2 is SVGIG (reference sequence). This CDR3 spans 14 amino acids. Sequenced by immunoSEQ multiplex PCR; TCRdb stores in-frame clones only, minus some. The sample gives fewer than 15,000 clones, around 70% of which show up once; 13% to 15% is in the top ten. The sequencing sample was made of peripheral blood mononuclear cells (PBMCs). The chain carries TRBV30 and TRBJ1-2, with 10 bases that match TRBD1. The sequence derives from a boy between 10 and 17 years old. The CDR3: CAWRAKGQGPFYTF. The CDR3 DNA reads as TGTGCCTGGAGGGCGAAGGGACAGGGGCCTTTCTACACCTTC.